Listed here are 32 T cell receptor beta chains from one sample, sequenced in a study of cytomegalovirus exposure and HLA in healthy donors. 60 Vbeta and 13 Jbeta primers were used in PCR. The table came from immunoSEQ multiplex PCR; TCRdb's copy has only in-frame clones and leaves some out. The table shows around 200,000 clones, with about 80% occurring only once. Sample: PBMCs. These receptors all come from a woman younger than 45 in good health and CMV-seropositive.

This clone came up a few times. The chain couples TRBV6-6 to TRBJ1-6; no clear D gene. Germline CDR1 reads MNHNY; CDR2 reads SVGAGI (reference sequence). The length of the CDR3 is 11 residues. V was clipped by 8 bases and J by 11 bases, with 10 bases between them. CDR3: CASLSIPPLHF. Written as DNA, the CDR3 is TGTGCCAGCCTCAGTATCCCACCCCTCCACTTT.

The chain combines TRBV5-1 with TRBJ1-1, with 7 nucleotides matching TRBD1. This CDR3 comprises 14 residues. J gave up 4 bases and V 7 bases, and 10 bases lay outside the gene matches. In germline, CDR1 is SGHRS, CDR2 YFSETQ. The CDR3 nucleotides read TGCGCCAGCGGCCCCGGACAGGTCTTCACTGAAGCTTTCTTT. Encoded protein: CASGPGQVFTEAFF.

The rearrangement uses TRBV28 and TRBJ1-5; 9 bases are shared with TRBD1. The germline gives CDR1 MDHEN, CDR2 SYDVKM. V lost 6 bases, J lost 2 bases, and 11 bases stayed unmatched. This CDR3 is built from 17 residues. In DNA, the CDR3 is TGTGCCAGCAGCCAATACAGGGGGCTGAACGGCAATCAGCCCCAGCATTTT. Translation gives CASSQYRGLNGNQPQHF.

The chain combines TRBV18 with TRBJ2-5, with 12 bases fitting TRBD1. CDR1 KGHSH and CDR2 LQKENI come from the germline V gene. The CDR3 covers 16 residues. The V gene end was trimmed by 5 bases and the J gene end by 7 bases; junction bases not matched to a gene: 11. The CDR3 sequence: CASSVLDPGQGATQYF. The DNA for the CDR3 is TGTGCCAGCTCAGTACTAGATCCGGGACAGGGGGCGACCCAGTACTTC.

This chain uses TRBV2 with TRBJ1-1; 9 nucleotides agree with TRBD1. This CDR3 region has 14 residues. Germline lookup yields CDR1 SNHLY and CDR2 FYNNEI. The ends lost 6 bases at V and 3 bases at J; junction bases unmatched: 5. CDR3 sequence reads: CASSYRGLDTEAFF. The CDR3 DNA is TGTGCCAGCAGCTACAGGGGGCTCGACACTGAAGCTTTCTTT.

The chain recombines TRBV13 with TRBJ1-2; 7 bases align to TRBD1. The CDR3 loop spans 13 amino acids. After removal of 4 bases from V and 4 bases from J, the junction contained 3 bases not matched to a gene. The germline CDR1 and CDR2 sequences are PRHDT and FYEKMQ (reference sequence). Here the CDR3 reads CASSSGQAYGYTF. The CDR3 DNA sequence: TGTGCCAGCAGCTCCGGACAGGCCTATGGCTACACCTTC.

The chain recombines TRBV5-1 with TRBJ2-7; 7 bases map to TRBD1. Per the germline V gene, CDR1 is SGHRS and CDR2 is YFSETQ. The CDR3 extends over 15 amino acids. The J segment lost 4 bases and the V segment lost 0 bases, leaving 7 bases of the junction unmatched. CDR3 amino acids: CASSLAGTALYEQYF. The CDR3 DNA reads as TGCGCCAGCAGCTTGGCCGGGACAGCCCTTTACGAGCAGTACTTC.

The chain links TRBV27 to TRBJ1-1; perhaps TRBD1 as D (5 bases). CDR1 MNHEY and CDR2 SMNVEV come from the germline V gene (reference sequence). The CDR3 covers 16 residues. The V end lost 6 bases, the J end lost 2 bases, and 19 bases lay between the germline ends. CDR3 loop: CASSTRGLRGNTEAFF. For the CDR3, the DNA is TGTGCCAGCAGCACCCGGGGGTTAAGGGGAAACACTGAAGCTTTCTTT.

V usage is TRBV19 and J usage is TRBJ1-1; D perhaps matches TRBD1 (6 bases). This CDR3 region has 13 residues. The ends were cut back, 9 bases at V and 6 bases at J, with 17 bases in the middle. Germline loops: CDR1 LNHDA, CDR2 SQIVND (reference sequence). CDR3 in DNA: TGTGCCAGCCAGGGGTGGCTTGGCGCTGAAGCTTTCTTT. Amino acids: CASQGWLGAEAFF.

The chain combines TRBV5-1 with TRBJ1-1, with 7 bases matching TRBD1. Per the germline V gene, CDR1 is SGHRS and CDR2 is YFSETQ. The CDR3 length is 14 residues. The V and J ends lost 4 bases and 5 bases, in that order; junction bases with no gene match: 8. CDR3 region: CASSLFGTATEAFF. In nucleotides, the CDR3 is TGCGCCAGCAGCCTCTTCGGGACAGCGACTGAAGCTTTCTTT.

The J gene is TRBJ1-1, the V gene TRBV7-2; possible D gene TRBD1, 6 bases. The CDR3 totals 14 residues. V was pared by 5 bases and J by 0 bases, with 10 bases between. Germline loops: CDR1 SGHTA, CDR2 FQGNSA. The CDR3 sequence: CASSPGVVNTEAFF. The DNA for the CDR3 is TGTGCCAGCAGCCCAGGGGTTGTGAACACTGAAGCTTTCTTT.

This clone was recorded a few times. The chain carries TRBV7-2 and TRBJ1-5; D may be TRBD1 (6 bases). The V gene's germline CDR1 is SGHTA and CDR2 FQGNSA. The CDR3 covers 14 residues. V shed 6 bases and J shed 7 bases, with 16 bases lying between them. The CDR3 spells CASSRGAGRQPQHF. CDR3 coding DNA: TGTGCCAGCAGTCGGGGGGCGGGTCGGCAGCCCCAGCATTTT. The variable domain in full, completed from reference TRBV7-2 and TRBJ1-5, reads GAGVSQSPSNKVTEKGKDVELRCDPISGHTALYWYRQSLGQGLEFLIYFQGNSAPDKSGLPSDRFSAERTGGSVSTLTIQRTQQEDSAVYLCASSRGAGRQPQHFGDGTRLSIL.

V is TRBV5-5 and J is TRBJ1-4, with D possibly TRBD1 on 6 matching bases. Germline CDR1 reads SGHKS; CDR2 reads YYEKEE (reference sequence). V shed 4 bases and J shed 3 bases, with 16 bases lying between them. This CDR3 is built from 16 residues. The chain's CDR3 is CASSTIPDRPNEKLFF. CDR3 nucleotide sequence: TGTGCCAGCAGCACCATCCCGGACAGACCTAATGAAAAACTGTTTTTT. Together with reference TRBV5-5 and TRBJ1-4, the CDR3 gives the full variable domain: DAGVTQSPTHLIKTRGQQVTLRCSPISGHKSVSWYQQVLGQGPQFIFQYYEKEERGRGNFPDRFSARQFPNYSSELNVNALLLGDSALYLCASSTIPDRPNEKLFFGSGTQLSVL.

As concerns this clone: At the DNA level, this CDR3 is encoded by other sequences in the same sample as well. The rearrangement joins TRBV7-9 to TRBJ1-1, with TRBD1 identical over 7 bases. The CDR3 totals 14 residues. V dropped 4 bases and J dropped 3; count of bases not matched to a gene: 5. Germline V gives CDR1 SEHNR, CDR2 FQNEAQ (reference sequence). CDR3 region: CASSSRTGDTEAFF. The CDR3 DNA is TGTGCCAGCAGCTCCCGGACAGGTGACACTGAAGCTTTCTTT. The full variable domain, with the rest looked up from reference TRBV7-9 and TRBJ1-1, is DTGVSQNPRHKITKRGQNVTFRCDPISEHNRLYWYRQTLGQGPEFLTYFQNEAQLEKSRLLSDRFSAERPKGSFSTLEIQRTEQGDSAMYLCASSSRTGDTEAFFGQGTRLTVV.

The CDR3 here is CASSQGTVYNEQFF. In DNA, the CDR3 is TGTGCCAGCAGCCAAGGGACAGTCTACAATGAGCAGTTCTTC. The chain employs TRBV7-2 and TRBJ2-1, with 7 bases identical to TRBD1. The germline gives CDR1 SGHTA, CDR2 FQGNSA. J lost 3 bases, V lost 5 bases, and 4 bases had no gene match. The CDR3 is made up of 14 amino acids.

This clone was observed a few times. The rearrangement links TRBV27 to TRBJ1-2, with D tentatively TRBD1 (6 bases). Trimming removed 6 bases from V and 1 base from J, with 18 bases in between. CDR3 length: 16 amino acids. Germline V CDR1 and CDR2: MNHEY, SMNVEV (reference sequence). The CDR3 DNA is TGTGCCAGCAGGCTGGACAGCACGGGGTTTAACTATGGCTACACCTTC. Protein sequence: CASRLDSTGFNYGYTF.

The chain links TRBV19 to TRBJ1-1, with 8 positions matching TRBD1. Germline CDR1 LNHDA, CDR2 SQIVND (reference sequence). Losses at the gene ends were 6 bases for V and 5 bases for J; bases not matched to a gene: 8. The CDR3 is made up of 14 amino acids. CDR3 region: CASRTGVQGTEAFF. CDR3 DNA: TGTGCCAGTAGGACAGGGGTCCAAGGGACTGAAGCTTTCTTT.

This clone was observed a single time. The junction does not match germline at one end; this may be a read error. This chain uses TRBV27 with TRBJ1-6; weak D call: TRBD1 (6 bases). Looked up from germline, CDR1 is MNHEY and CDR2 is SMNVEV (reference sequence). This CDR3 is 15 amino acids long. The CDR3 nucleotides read TGTGCCAGCAGTTTGGGGGCTACAGCCGTTTCAGCCCTCCACTTT. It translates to CASSLGATAVSALHF.

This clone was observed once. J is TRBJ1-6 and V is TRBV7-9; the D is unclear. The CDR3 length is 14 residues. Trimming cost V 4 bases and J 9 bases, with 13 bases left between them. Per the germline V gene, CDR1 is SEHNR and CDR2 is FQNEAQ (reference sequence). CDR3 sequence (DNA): TGTGCCAGCAGCTCGGAGGGATCGAGTTCACCCCTCCACTTT. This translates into CASSSEGSSSPLHF.

The CDR3 reads CASSVAVGGDSPLHF. DNA of the CDR3: TGTGCCAGCAGCGTAGCAGTCGGAGGGGATTCACCCCTCCACTTT. The chain is built from TRBV9 and TRBJ1-6; possibly TRBD1 for D (5 bases). CDR3 length: 15 amino acids. V was cut by 0 bases and J by 8 bases, with 12 bases left in between. Germline lookup yields CDR1 SGDLS and CDR2 YYNGEE.

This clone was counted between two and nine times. The CDR3, as DNA: TGTGCCAGTAAGACAGGTCCGACGACGGATACGCAGTATTTT. This codes for CASKTGPTTDTQYF. The J gene is TRBJ2-3, the V gene TRBV2, with D perhaps matching TRBD1 (6 bases). The CDR3 sequence is 14 residues long. The V and J ends lost 9 bases and 6 bases respectively, with 19 bases between them. The germline V gene has CDR1 SNHLY and CDR2 FYNNEI.

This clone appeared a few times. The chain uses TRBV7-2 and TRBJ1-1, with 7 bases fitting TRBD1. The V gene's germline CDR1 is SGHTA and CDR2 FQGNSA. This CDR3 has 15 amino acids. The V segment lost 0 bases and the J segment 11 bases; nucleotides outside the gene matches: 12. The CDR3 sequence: CASSLALDRAVKAFF. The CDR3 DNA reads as TGTGCCAGCAGCTTAGCTCTAGACAGGGCGGTAAAGGCTTTCTTT.

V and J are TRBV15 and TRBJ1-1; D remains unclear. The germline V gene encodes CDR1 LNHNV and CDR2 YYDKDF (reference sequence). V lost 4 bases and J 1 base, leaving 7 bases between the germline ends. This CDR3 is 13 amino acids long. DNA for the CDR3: TGTGCCACCAGCAATGTCAGGAACACTGAAGCTTTCTTT. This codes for CATSNVRNTEAFF. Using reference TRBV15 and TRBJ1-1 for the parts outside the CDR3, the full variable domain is DAMVIQNPRYQVTQFGKPVTLSCSQTLNHNVMYWYQQKSSQAPKLLFHYYDKDFNNEADTPDNFQSRRPNTSFCFLDIRSPGLGDTAMYLCATSNVRNTEAFFGQGTRLTVV.

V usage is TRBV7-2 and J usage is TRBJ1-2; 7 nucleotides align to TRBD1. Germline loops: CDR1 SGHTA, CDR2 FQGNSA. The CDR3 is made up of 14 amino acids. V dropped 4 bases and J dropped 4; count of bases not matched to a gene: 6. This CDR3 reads CASSSTGNIYGYTF. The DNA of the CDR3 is TGTGCCAGCAGCTCGACAGGGAATATCTATGGCTACACCTTC.

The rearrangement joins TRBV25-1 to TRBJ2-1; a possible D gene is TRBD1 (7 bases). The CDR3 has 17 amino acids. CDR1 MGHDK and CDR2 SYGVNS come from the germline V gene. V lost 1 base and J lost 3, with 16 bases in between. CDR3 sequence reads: CASSESGGRPHYNEQFF. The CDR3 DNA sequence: TGTGCCAGCAGTGAATCAGGGGGGAGGCCACACTACAATGAGCAGTTCTTC. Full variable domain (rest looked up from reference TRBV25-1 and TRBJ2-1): EADIYQTPRYLVIGTGKKITLECSQTMGHDKMYWYQQDPGMELHLIHYSYGVNSTEKGDLSSESTVSRIRTEHFPLTLESARPSHTSQYLCASSESGGRPHYNEQFFGPGTRLTVL.

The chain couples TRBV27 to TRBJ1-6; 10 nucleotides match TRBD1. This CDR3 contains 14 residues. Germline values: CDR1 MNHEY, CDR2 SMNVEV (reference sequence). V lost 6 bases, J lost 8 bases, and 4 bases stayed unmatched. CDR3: CASSPTGGYSPLHF. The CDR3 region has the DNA TGTGCCAGCAGCCCGACAGGGGGCTATTCACCCCTCCACTTT.

The CDR3 nucleotides read TGTGCTAGTGGCCTACCCGGGGGACAGGGGAGGCTTTATAGCAATCAGCCCCAGCATTTT. Translation: CASGLPGGQGRLYSNQPQHF. The V gene is TRBV12-5, the J gene TRBJ1-5; TRBD1 matches 10 bases. V shed 6 bases, J shed 0 bases, and the junction held 17 bases outside the gene matches. CDR3 size: 20 residues. Germline-derived CDR1 and CDR2 are LGHNT and FRNRAP.

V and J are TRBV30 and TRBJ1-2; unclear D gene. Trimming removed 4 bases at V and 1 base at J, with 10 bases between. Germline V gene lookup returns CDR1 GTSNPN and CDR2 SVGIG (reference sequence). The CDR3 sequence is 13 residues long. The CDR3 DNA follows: TGTGCCTGGACCCCCGGGAGTAACTATGGCTACACCTTC. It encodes CAWTPGSNYGYTF.

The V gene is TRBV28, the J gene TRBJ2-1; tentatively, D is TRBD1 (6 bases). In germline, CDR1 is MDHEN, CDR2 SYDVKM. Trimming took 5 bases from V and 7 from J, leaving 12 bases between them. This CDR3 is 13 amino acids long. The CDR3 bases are TGTGCCAGCAGTACCGGACAGCGGAATGAGCAGTTCTTC. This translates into CASSTGQRNEQFF.

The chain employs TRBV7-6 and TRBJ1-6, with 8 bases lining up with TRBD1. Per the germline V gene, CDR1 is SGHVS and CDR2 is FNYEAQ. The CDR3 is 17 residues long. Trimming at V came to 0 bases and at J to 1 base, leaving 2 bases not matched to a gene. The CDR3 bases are TGTGCCAGCAGCTTAGCGGACAGGGCTTCCTATAATTCACCCCTCCACTTT. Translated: CASSLADRASYNSPLHF.

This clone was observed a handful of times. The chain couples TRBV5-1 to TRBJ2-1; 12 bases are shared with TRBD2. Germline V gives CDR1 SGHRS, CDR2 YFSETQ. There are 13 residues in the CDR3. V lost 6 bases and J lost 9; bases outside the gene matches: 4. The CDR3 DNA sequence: TGCGCCAGCAAACGGACTAGCGGGATTGAGCAGTTCTTC. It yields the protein CASKRTSGIEQFF. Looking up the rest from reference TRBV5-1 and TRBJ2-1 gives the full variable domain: KAGVTQTPRYLIKTRGQQVTLSCSPISGHRSVSWYQQTPGQGLQFLFEYFSETQRNKGNFPGRFSGRQFSNSRSEMNVSTLELGDSALYLCASKRTSGIEQFFGPGTRLTVL.

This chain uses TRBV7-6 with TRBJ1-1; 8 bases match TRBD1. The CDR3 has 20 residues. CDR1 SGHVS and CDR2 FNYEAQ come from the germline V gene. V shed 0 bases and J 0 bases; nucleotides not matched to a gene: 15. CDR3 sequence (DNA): TGTGCCAGCAGCTTAGCGGGGGGGTGGGGACAGGAACCGTTGAACACTGAAGCTTTCTTT. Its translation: CASSLAGGWGQEPLNTEAFF.